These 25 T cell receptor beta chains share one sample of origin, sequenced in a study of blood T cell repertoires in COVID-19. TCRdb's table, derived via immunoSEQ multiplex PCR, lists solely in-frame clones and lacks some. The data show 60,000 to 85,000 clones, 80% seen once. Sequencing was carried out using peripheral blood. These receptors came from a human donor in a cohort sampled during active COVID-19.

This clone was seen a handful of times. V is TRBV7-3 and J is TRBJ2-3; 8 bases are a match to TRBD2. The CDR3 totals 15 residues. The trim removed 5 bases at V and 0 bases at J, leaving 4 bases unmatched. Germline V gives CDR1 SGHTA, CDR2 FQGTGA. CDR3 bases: TGTGCCAGCAGCCCGCTAGCGGGTAGCACAGATACGCAGTATTTT. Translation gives CASSPLAGSTDTQYF.

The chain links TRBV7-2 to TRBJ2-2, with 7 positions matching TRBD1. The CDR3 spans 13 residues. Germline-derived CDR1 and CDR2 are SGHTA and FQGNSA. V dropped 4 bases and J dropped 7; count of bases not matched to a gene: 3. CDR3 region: CASSSTGSGELFF. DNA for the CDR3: TGTGCCAGCAGCTCGACAGGGAGCGGGGAGCTGTTTTTT.

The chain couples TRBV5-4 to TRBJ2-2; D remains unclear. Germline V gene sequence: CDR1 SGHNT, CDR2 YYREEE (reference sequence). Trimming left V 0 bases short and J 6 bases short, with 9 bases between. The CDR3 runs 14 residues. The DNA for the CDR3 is TGTGCCAGCAGCTTGGGTAGTGTCCCCGGGGAGCTGTTTTTT. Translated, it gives CASSLGSVPGELFF.

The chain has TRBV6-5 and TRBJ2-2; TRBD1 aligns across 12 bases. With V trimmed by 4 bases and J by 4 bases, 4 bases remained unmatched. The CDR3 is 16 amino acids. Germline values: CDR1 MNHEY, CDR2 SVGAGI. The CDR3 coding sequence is TGTGCCAGCAGTTCGGGGACAGGGGGCATCACCGGGGAGCTGTTTTTT. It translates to CASSSGTGGITGELFF.

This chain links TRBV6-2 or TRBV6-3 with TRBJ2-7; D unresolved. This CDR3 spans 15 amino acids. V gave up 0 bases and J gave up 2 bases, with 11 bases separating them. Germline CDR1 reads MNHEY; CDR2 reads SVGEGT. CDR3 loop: CASSYSLFETYEQYF. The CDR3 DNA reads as TGTGCCAGCAGTTACTCGTTATTCGAGACCTACGAGCAGTACTTC.

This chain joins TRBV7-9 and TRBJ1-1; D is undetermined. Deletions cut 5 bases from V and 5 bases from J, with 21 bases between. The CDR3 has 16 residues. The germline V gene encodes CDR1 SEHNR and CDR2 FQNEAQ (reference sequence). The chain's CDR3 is CASSPEWRKSGTEAFF. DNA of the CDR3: TGTGCCAGCAGCCCCGAGTGGCGGAAAAGTGGGACTGAAGCTTTCTTT.

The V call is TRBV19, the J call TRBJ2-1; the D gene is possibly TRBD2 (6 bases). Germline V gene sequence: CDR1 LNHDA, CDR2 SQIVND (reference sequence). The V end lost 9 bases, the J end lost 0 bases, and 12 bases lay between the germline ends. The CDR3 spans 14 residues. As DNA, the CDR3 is TGTGCCAGCAACCGGGGGAGCTCCTACAATGAGCAGTTCTTC. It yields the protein CASNRGSSYNEQFF.

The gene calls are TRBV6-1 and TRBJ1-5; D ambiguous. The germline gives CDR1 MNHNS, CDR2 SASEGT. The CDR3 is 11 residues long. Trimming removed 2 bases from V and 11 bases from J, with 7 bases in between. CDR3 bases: TGTGCCAGCAGTGAAACGGTGACCCAGCATTTT. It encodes CASSETVTQHF.

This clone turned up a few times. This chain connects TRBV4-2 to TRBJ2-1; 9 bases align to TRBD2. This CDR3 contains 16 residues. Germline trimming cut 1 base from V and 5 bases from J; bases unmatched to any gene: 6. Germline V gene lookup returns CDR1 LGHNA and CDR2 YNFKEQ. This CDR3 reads CASSQVRIAGDNEQFF. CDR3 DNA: TGTGCCAGCAGCCAAGTAAGGATAGCGGGGGACAATGAGCAGTTCTTC.

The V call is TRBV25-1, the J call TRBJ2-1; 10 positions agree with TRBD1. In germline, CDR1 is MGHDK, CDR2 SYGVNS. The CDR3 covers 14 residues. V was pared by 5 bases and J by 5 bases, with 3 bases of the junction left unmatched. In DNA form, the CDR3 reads TGTGCCAGCAGTCGGACAGGGGGGCACAATGAGCAGTTCTTC. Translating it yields CASSRTGGHNEQFF.

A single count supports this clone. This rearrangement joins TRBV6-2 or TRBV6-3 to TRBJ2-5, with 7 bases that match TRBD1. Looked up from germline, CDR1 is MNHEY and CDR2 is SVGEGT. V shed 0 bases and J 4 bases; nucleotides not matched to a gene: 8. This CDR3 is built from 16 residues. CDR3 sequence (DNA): TGTGCCAGCAGTTACTCGAGACAGGGAATTAGAGAGACCCAGTACTTC. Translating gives CASSYSRQGIRETQYF.

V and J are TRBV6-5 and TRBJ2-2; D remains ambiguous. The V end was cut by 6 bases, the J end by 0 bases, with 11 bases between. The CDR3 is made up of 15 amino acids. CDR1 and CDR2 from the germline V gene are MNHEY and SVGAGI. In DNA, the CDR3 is TGTGCCAGCAGATTGACACTCACGAACACCGGGGAGCTGTTTTTT. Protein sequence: CASRLTLTNTGELFF.

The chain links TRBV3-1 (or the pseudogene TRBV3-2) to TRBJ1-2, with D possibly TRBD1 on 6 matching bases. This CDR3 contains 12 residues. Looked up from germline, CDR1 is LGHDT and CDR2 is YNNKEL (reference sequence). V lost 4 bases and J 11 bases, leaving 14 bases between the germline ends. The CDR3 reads CASSPRGGGYTF. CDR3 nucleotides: TGTGCCAGCAGCCCCCGGGGGGGCGGATACACCTTC.

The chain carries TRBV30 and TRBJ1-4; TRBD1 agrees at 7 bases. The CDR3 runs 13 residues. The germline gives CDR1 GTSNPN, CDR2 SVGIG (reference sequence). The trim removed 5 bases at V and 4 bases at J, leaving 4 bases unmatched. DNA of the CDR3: TGTGCCTGGGAGGGACAGATTAATGAAAAACTGTTTTTT. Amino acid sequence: CAWEGQINEKLFF.

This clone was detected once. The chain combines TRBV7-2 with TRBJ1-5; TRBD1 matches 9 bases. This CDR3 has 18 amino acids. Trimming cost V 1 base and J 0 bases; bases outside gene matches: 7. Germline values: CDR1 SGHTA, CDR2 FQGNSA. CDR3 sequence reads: CASSLGPGQGNSNQPQHF. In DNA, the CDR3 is TGTGCCAGCAGCTTAGGACCCGGACAGGGGAATAGCAATCAGCCCCAGCATTTT. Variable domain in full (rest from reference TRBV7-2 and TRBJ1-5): GAGVSQSPSNKVTEKGKDVELRCDPISGHTALYWYRQSLGQGLEFLIYFQGNSAPDKSGLPSDRFSAERTGGSVSTLTIQRTQQEDSAVYLCASSLGPGQGNSNQPQHFGDGTRLSIL.

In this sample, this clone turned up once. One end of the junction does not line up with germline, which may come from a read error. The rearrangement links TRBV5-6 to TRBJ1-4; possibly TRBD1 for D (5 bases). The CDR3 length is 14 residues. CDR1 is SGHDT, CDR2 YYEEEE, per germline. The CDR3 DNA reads TGTGCCAGCAGCGGTCGGGGGGAGCCCCTTGGGGAATGTTTT. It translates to CASSGRGEPLGECF.

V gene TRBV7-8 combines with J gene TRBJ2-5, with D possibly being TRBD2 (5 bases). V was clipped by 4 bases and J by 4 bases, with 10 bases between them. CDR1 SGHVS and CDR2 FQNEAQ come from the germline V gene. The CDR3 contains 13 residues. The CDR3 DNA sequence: TGTGCCAGCAGCTGGCGGGTAGTAGAGACCCAGTACTTC. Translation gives CASSWRVVETQYF.

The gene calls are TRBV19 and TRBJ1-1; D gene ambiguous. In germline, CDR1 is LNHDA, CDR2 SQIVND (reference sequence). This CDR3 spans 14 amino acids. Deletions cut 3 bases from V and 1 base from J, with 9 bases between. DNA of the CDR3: TGTGCCAGTAGTATGCGCGTTTCGAACACTGAAGCTTTCTTT. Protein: CASSMRVSNTEAFF.

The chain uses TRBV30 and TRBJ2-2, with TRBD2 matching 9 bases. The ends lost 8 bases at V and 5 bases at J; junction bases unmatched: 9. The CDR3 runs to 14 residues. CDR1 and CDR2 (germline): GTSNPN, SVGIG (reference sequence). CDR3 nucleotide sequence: TGTGCCAGTCCGGGGACTAGCTTTACCGGGGAGCTGTTTTTT. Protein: CASPGTSFTGELFF.

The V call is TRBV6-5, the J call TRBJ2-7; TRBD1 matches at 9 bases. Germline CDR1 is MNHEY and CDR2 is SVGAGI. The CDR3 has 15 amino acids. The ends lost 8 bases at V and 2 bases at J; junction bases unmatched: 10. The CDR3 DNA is TGTGCCAGCTCCCTCTCCCGGGACAGGGCCTACGAGCAGTACTTC. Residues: CASSLSRDRAYEQYF.

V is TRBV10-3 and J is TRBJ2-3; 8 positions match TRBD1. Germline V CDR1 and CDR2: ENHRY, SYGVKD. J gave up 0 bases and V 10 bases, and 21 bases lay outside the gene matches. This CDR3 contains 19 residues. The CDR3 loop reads CATETGWTGSGGSTDTQYF. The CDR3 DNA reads TGTGCCACCGAAACGGGGTGGACAGGGAGTGGGGGGAGCACAGATACGCAGTATTTT.

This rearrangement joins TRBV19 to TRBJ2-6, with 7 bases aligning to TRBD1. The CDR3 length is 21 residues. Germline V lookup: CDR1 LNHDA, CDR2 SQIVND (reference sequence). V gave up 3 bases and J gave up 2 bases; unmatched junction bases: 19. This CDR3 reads CASSIGFGAGGTLAGANVLTF. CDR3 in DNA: TGTGCCAGTAGTATCGGGTTCGGGGCAGGGGGTACATTGGCTGGGGCCAACGTCCTGACTTTC.

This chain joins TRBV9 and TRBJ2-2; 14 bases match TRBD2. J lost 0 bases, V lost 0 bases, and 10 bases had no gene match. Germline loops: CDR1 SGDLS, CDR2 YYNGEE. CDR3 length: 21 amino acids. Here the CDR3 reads CASSVGWRGLAGETNTGELFF. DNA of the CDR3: TGTGCCAGCAGCGTAGGGTGGCGGGGACTAGCGGGGGAGACGAACACCGGGGAGCTGTTTTTT.

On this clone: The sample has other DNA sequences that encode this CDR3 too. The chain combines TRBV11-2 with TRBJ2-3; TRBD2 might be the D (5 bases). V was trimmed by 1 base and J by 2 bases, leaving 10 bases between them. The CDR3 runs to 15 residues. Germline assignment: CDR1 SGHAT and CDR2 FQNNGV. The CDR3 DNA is TGTGCCAGCAGCTTAGGAGGGAGAAACACAGATACGCAGTATTTT. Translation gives CASSLGGRNTDTQYF.

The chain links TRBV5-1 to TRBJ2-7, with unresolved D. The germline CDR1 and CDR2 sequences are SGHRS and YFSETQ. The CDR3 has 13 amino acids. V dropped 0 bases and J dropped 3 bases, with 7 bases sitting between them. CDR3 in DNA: TGCGCCAGCAGCTTGGTACAAGACTACGAGCAGTACTTC. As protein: CASSLVQDYEQYF. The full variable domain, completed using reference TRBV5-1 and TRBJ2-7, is KAGVTQTPRYLIKTRGQQVTLSCSPISGHRSVSWYQQTPGQGLQFLFEYFSETQRNKGNFPGRFSGRQFSNSRSEMNVSTLELGDSALYLCASSLVQDYEQYFGPGTRLTVT.